A single sample gave rise to the 2 T cell receptor beta chains below, sequenced in a study of T cell repertoires in cytomegalovirus infection. MiXCR, run by TCRdb on the reads, gives a single entry per CDR3 protein. In the table there are 680,000 or so distinct CDR3 sequences, 35% to 45% of which are singletons. The specimen sequenced was PBMCs. These TCRs come from a human donor in good health (CMV status not recorded). Some clones in this sample may be carry-over from other donors' samples.

Notes on this clonotype: A junction boundary mismatches the germline segment, possibly from a read error. The chain joins TRBV6-5 to TRBJ2-1, with D unclear. Germline lookup yields CDR1 MNHEY and CDR2 SVGAGI. The CDR3 is 15 amino acids. CDR3 DNA: TGTGCCAGCAGCCGAGGTGGTCGGATCTACAAGGAGCAGTTCTTC. It codes for CASSRGGRIYKEQFF.

The sample holds many counts of this clonotype. V and J are TRBV6-5 and TRBJ2-7, with 8 bases fitting TRBD1. Germline CDR1 and CDR2: MNHEY and SVGAGI. This CDR3 has 17 residues. V lost 2 bases to trimming and J lost 1 base; unmatched junction nucleotides: 10. CDR3 DNA sequence: TGTGCCAGCAGTTACCGTTTAGGACAGGGAAGGTCCTACGAGCAGTACTTC. Residues: CASSYRLGQGRSYEQYF.